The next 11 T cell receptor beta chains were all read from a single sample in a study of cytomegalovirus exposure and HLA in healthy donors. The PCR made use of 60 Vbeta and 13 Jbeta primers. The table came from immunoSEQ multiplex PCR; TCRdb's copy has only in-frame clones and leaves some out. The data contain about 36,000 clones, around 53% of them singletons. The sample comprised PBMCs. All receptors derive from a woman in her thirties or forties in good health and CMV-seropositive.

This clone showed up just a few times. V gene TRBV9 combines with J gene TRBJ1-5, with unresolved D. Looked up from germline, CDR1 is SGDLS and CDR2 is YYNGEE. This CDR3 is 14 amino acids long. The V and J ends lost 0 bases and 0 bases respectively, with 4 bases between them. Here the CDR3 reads CASSVGSSNQPQHF. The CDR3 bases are TGTGCCAGCAGCGTAGGGAGTAGCAATCAGCCCCAGCATTTT.

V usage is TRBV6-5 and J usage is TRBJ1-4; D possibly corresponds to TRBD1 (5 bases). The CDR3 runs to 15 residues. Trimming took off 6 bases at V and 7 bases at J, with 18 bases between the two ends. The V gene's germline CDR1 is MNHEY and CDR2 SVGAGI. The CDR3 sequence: CASRNRGVRSEKLFF. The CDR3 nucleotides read TGTGCCAGCAGAAACCGGGGGGTACGGAGTGAAAAACTGTTTTTT.

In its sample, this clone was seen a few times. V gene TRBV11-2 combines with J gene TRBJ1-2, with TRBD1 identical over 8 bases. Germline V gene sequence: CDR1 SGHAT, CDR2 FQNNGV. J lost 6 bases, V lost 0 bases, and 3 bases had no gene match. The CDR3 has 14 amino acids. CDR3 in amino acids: CASSLEPGGNGYTF. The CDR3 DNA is TGTGCCAGCAGCTTAGAACCAGGGGGCAATGGCTACACCTTC.

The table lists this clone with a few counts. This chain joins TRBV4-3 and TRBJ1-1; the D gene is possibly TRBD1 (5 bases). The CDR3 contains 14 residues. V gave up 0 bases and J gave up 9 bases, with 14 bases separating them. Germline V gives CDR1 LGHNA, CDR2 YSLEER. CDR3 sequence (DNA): TGCGCCAGCAGCCAAGATCTGGCGGGACGTAAAGCTTTCTTT. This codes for CASSQDLAGRKAFF.

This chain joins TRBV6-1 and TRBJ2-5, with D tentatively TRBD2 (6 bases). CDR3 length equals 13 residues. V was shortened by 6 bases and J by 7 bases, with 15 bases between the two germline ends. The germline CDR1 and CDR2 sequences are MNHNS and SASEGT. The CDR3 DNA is TGTGCCAGCAGCGTGACTAGGGGAGGGACCCAGTACTTC. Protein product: CASSVTRGGTQYF.

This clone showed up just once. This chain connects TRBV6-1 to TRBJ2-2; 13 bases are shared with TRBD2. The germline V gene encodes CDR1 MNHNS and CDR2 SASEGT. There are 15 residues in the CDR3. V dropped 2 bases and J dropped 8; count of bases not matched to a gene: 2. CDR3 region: CASSERTSGGGELFF. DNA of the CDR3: TGTGCCAGCAGTGAAAGGACTAGCGGGGGTGGGGAGCTGTTTTTT.

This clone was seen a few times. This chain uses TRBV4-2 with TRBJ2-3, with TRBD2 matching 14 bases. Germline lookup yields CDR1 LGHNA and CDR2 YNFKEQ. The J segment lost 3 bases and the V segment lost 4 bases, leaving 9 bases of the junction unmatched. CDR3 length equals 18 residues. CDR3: CASSPLEGTSGGTDTQYF. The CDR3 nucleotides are TGTGCCAGCAGCCCTTTAGAGGGGACTAGCGGGGGTACAGATACGCAGTATTTT.

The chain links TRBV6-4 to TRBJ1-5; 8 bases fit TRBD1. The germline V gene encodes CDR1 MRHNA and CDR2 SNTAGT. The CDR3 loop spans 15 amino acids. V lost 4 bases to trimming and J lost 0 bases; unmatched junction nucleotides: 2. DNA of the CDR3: TGTGCCAGCAGTGTACAGGGGGGTAGCAATCAGCCCCAGCATTTT. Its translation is CASSVQGGSNQPQHF.

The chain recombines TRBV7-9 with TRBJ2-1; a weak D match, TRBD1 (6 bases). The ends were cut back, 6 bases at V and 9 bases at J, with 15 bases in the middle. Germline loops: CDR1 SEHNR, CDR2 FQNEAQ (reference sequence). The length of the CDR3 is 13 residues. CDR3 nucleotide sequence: TGTGCCAGCAGACGATGGGACAAACGTGAGCAGTTCTTC. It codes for CASRRWDKREQFF.

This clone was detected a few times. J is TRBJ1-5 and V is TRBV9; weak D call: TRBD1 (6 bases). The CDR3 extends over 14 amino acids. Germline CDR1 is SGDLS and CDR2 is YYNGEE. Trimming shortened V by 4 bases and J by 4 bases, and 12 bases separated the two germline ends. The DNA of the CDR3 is TGTGCCAGCAGCAGGGACATGGGGAATCAGCCCCAGCATTTT. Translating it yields CASSRDMGNQPQHF.

CDR3 in amino acids: CASSPDREGGYTF. The DNA of the CDR3 is TGTGCCAGCTCACCGGACAGGGAAGGTGGCTACACCTTC. V and J are TRBV18 and TRBJ1-2, with 8 bases that match TRBD1. V shed 3 bases and J 7 bases; nucleotides not matched to a gene: 4. CDR1 KGHSH and CDR2 LQKENI come from the germline V gene. This CDR3 spans 13 amino acids.